The entry below describes one T cell receptor beta chain. This clonotype has a handful of counts. Its antigen remains undetermined. No much larger clonotype is one base removed from it; base qualities were not supplied. V is pruned by 1 base and J by 7 bases, leaving 5 bases of the junction without a gene match. From the cysteine through the phenylalanine, the CDR3 covers 15 amino acids. Only CDR3 DNA remains: 45 bases, in frame from the first base. The data derive from a study of identical twins (dated by TCRdb to about 2016). A note on the overall study: The study deep-sequenced TCR alpha and beta repertoires from monozygotic twins, unrelated adults of various ages and cord blood to test whether fetal clonotypes persist. To rule out contamination, replicate twin experiments were performed at different times with different library preparation protocols.

Every donor in the study was a healthy Caucasian. Three pairs of female monozygotic twins, all aged about 18 to 29 years, were included in the twin cohort. Peripheral blood mononuclear cells were the source from which RNA for the TCR libraries was isolated. Libraries were prepared through 5' RACE. TCRdb records Illumina HiSeq 2000 as the sequencer. Template switching added a universal primer binding site, and the final cDNA carried a unique molecular identifier that allowed TCR cDNA molecules to be counted accurately. First-strand cDNA for TCR alpha and beta chains was synthesized from specific primers in the conserved constant-segment region. To control for contamination, each cDNA library was double barcoded with a SMART-Mk sample barcode plus Illumina barcodes. Two successive PCR steps introduced TruSeq adapter sequences along with Illumina sample barcodes. TCR alpha and beta cDNA libraries were sequenced on the Illumina HiSeq platform with custom primers. As for how the authors treated the data: MiGEC was used to process raw reads and extract unique molecular identifiers, and MiXCR was used to find CDR3 positions. Recombination models were inferred per individual with the repgenHMM and IGoR tools using an EM algorithm. The analysis of shared clonotypes was done with the tcR package in R, with sharing normalized by the product of cloneset sizes. To study raw recombination free of thymic and clonal selection effects, out-of-frame nonproductive sequences were analyzed. TCRdb reworked the public reads: Q25 trimming with fastp, MiXCR clone assembly, productive beta chains retained. A single entry per CDR3 protein holds the most common genes and DNA from its merged rows. These V and J calls rely on TCRdb rather than the paper's analysis. The sample includes 550,000 to 800,000 distinct CDR3 sequences, with under 8.5% observed a single time. The ten largest clones take up 1.6% of the sample.

Study-level results and caveats: Because the same donors could not be followed over many years, the conclusions depended on cross-sectional statistical analysis. Abundant cord blood beta clonotypes carried fewer insertions; young adult naive repertoires showed a weaker similar trend, while memory repertoires showed none. Compared with coincidental sharing between unrelated individuals, an excess of low generation-probability sequences was observed among out-of-frame TCR alpha sequences shared between twins. Zero-insertion analyses could be partly confounded by invariant T cells such as MAIT and iNKT, although diverse VJ usage argued against such confounding for most clonotypes. Out-of-frame TCR alpha sharing in monozygotic twins was systematically underestimated by recombination models, whereas sharing between unrelated individuals was in agreement with the recombination models. Excess twin sharing in beta out-of-frame sequences was weaker because fewer shared sequences lowered the signal-to-noise ratio.

The same specimen was also included in a second study, on yellow fever vaccine responses in identical twins. As described in the second report: The authors reported that the T cell response to vaccination in identical twins appeared partly convergent and partly personalized. Focusing on identical twins, the study followed the T cell clones that responded to the vaccine, and did so with precision.

The sequenced sample was PBMCs. This sequence uses TRBV12-3 or TRBV12-4 and TRBJ2-1; TRBD2 fits 9 bases in the junction. This receptor was identified in a woman between 18 and 29 years old in good health. The CDR3 here reads CASSLVAGEINEQFF. At the DNA level, the sequence is TGTGCCAGCAGTTTAGTAGCGGGAGAGATTAATGAGCAGTTCTTC.